This is a list of T cell receptor beta chains from one sample in a study of cytomegalovirus exposure and HLA in healthy donors. Method: immunoSEQ multiplex PCR; TCRdb's copy keeps in-frame clones and lacks some. The sample gives some 120,000 clones, approximately 80% of which show up once; approximately 0.9% is in the top ten. The sample taken for sequencing was PBMCs. These receptors came from a woman aged 25 to 39 in good health and CMV-seronegative. Each CDR3 is given with its conserved first and last residue. Fields, in order: J gene, clone size, V gene, CDR3 protein. Clone sizes are given selectively: once, few, many, or a class where the clone is expanded.

>TRBJ2-1|few|TRBV19
CASSLTSGPYNEQFF
>TRBJ2-1|.|TRBV7-9
CASSLAEKDNEQFF
>TRBJ2-7|.|TRBV29-1
CSVETGSSYEQYF
>TRBJ2-7|.|TRBV4-3
CASSQLLADTYEQYF
>TRBJ2-3|.|TRBV12-5
CASGLFEPPGDTQYF
>TRBJ1-6|few|TRBV5-6
CASSLVDRGFALHF
>TRBJ2-5|.|TRBV7-8
CASSLGLQETQYF
>TRBJ1-2|once|TRBV6-5
CASKGQYYGYTF
>TRBJ1-2|few|TRBV19
CASQTPGQGLNGYTF
>TRBJ2-2|few|TRBV6-4
CASSDSTGAGELFF
>TRBJ2-6|.|TRBV5-1
CASSAEGSSGANVLTF
>TRBJ2-7|.|TRBV19
CASSPQRDYEQYF
>TRBJ1-5|.|TRBV30
CAWNPPGGHQPQHF
>TRBJ1-1|few|TRBV30
CAWSVLGGRSSPNTEAFF
>TRBJ1-5|.|TRBV19
CASCRVPGNNQPQHF
>TRBJ1-5|.|TRBV6-5
CASSLSVNQPQHF
>TRBJ1-5|.|TRBV7-6
CASSLARGRGNQPQHF
>TRBJ2-7|.|TRBV30
CAWSALDGSYEQYF
>TRBJ1-1|.|TRBV11-2
CASSIGTGTGVTEAFF
>TRBJ1-1|.|TRBV27
CASSSSRVGNTEAFF
>TRBJ1-4|.|TRBV30
CAWSISRTATNEKLFF
>TRBJ1-2|.|TRBV7-9
CASSPLGQLYGYTF
>TRBJ2-2|.|TRBV4-1
CASSQSRSYTYTGELFF
>TRBJ2-5|.|TRBV5-6
CASSLLRAGGRKQETQYF
>TRBJ2-1|once|TRBV6-5
CASSFGRVHNEQFF
>TRBJ1-3|.|TRBV5-1
CASSVGRTGVSGNTIYF
>TRBJ1-2|.|TRBV6-5
CASSLISRGGYTF
>TRBJ2-2|.|TRBV5-1
CASSLAGRDTGELFF
>TRBJ1-6|.|TRBV27
CASSLQSYNSPLHF
>TRBJ2-3|.|TRBV7-3
CASSPRLAGGPDTQYF
>TRBJ2-1|few|TRBV5-1
CASSSSGAYNEQFF
>TRBJ2-1|.|TRBV15
CATSPEGAGGPYNEQFF
>TRBJ2-1|.|TRBV6-5
CASSLHRYNEQFF
>TRBJ1-5|.|TRBV6-5
CASRQGNGNQPQHF
>TRBJ1-2|once|TRBV4-2
CASSLYPGSTDNYGYTF
>TRBJ2-2|.|TRBV10-1
CASSVGGGAGELFF
>TRBJ1-5|.|TRBV29-1
CSVAGTGNQPQHF
>TRBJ2-6|once|TRBV30
CAWSATGFSGANVLTF
>TRBJ2-1|.|TRBV19
CASSMTSGNEQFF
>TRBJ1-5|.|TRBV7-2
CASSPYMNQPQHF